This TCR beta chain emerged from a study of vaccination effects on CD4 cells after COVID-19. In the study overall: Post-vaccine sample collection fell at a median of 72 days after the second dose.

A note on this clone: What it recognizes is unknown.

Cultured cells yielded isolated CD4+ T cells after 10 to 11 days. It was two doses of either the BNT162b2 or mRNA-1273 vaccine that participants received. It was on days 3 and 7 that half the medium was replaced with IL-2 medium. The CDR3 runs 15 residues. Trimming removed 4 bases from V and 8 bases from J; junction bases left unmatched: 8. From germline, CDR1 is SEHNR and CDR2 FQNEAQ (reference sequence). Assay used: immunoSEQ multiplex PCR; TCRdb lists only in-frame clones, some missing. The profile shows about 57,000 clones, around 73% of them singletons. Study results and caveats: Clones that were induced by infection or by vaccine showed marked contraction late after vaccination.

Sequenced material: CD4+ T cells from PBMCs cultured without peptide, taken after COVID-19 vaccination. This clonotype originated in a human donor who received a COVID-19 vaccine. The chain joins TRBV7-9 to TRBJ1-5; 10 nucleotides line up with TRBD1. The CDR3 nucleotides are TGTGCCAGCAGCTCTCCGGGACAGGGGACAGAGCCCCAGCATTTT. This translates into CASSSPGQGTEPQHF.